This T cell receptor beta chain originates from a study of CD8 T cells in ankylosing spondylitis. Overall study results and limits: Blood of patients with ankylosing spondylitis appeared to be characterized by a TCR beta motif of about eight highly homologous variants.

In the case of this clonotype: The antigen remains unidentified.

V lost 7 bases and J 4 bases, leaving 16 bases between the germline ends. The CDR3 has 14 residues. TCRdb called the 5' RACE reads again in MiXCR, with one record for every CDR3 protein. The sample lists about 750,000 distinct CDR3 sequences, roughly 20% seen once, with over 15% in the top ten. This TCR came from a male donor with ankylosing spondylitis. The chain combines TRBV12-3 or TRBV12-4 with TRBJ1-1; possibly TRBD1 for D (6 bases). The sample was blood, either unsorted or a sorted T cell fraction (not recorded which). The DNA of the CDR3 is TGTGCCAGCATTACACAGGGATCGGGCACTGAAGCTTTCTTT. Translation gives CASITQGSGTEAFF.